This TCR beta chain is from a study of OX40 agonist ivuxolimab in advanced cancers. Study details: Males comprised about 84% of the group, whose mean age was approximately 61 years (range 23 to 79). Roughly two fifths of patients had received prior checkpoint inhibitor therapy. Partial responses were achieved by three patients, one with hepatocellular carcinoma and two with cutaneous melanoma.

Germline V CDR1 and CDR2: SGHKS, YYEKEE (reference sequence). The length of the CDR3 is 15 residues. Trimming removed 4 bases from V and 1 base from J, with 9 bases in between. On this clone itself: Its cognate antigen is unknown.

TCRdb's copy holds only in-frame clones and misses some; the assay was immunoSEQ multiplex PCR. The table has roughly 98,000 clones, roughly 83% seen once. Study results and caveats: Among expanded peripheral T cells, antigen specificity went undetermined.

The rearrangement uses TRBV5-5 and TRBJ2-6; D may be TRBD1 (5 bases). The material sequenced was CD4+ or CD8+ T cells sorted from blood, taken in a trial of the OX40 agonist ivuxolimab. This sequence originates from an adult with an advanced solid tumor such as melanoma, head and neck, liver or kidney cancer. The CDR3 nucleotides are TGTGCCAGCAGCCCACAGGCTTCTGGGGCCAACGTCCTGACTTTC. Amino acids: CASSPQASGANVLTF.